These 25 T cell receptor beta chains came from one sample sequenced in a study of T cell changes during pregnancy in multiple sclerosis (dated by TCRdb to the late 2010s). Receptors were amplified or captured by the immunoSEQ multiplex PCR assay. TCRdb limited this immuneACCESS table to in-frame rearrangements with V and J called. A share of clones is missing; checked studies link under half to unresolved V genes, and the rest is unexplained. Recorded for this sample are approximately 98,000 clones; just over 90% of them occurred a single time. About 2% of the sample lies in the top ten. Specimen: peripheral blood, collected after pregnancy. These receptors came from a female donor in good health, enrolled as a control in a pregnancy study.

This sequence joins TRBV6-1 and TRBJ2-6; no clear D gene. V lost 10 bases to trimming and J lost 4 bases, with 14 bases between them. The CDR3 runs to 14 residues. Per germline, CDR1 MNHNS and CDR2 SASEGT. As DNA, the CDR3 is TGTGCCACCCTACGAGGTTTGGGGGCCAACGTCCTGACTTTC. This sequence encodes CATLRGLGANVLTF.

The table lists this clone with a count of one. The chain employs TRBV28 and TRBJ2-5; D is possibly TRBD1 (6 bases). Germline assignment: CDR1 MDHEN and CDR2 SYDVKM. CDR3 length equals 14 residues. The ends were cut back, 8 bases at V and 5 bases at J, with 18 bases in the middle. As DNA, the CDR3 is TGTGCCAGCCATAGAGACAGGTATCAGGAGACCCAGTACTTC. Translating it yields CASHRDRYQETQYF.

V is TRBV11-3 and J is TRBJ1-1, with D unresolved. This CDR3 has 11 amino acids. V dropped 5 bases and J dropped 6 bases, with 7 bases sitting between them. Germline values: CDR1 SGHNT, CDR2 YENEEA. The CDR3 loop is CASSENAEAFF. CDR3 nucleotides: TGTGCCAGCAGCGAGAATGCTGAAGCTTTCTTT.

The chain links TRBV2 to TRBJ2-3; no clear D gene. Trimming took off 7 bases at V and 2 bases at J, with 13 bases between the two ends. CDR3 size: 14 residues. Per the germline V gene, CDR1 is SNHLY and CDR2 is FYNNEI. The CDR3 region is CASIYLIYTDTQYF. The CDR3, as DNA: TGTGCCAGCATCTACCTAATATACACAGATACGCAGTATTTT.

The CDR3 loop reads CASSISGTSGSYEQYF. The CDR3 nucleotides are TGTGCCAGTAGTATCTCCGGGACTAGCGGGTCCTACGAGCAGTACTTC. J is TRBJ2-7 and V is TRBV19, with TRBD2 matching over 12 bases. CDR3 size: 16 residues. The germline gives CDR1 LNHDA, CDR2 SQIVND (reference sequence). V dropped 3 bases and J dropped 1; count of bases not matched to a gene: 4.

This clone was found once. V is TRBV6-1 and J is TRBJ2-7; tentatively, D is TRBD2 (7 bases). This CDR3 is built from 15 residues. V was clipped by 6 bases and J by 7 bases, with 22 bases between them. Germline V lookup: CDR1 MNHNS, CDR2 SASEGT. Here the CDR3 reads CASSPHRGAVEEQYF. The CDR3 DNA sequence: TGTGCCAGCAGCCCACATCGGGGGGCTGTGGAGGAGCAGTACTTC.

The V call is TRBV19, the J call TRBJ1-1; D gene ambiguous. With 5 bases removed from V and 0 bases from J, the gap between germline ends came to 7 bases. This CDR3 is built from 13 residues. Germline loops: CDR1 LNHDA, CDR2 SQIVND (reference sequence). CDR3 amino acids: CASSQAMNTEAFF. The CDR3 coding sequence is TGTGCCAGTAGTCAAGCTATGAACACTGAAGCTTTCTTT.

This chain connects TRBV5-6 to TRBJ1-2, with 7 nucleotides matching TRBD1. Looked up from germline, CDR1 is SGHDT and CDR2 is YYEEEE. The trim removed 4 bases at V and 10 bases at J, leaving 4 bases unmatched. This CDR3 contains 11 residues. The CDR3 protein is CASSLGQDYTF. CDR3 coding DNA: TGTGCCAGCAGCCTAGGACAGGACTACACCTTC.

The chain joins TRBV28 to TRBJ2-7; D unclear. The CDR3 runs to 14 residues. V was shortened by 2 bases and J by 4 bases, with 12 bases between the two germline ends. Germline V gene data show CDR1 as MDHEN and CDR2 as SYDVKM. The CDR3, as DNA: TGTGCCAGCAGTTTAATAGAACTGAATTACGAGCAGTACTTC. The encoded protein is CASSLIELNYEQYF.

This chain connects TRBV7-2 to TRBJ2-5; 10 bases fit TRBD1. There are 14 residues in the CDR3. Trimming at V came to 4 bases and at J to 5 bases, leaving 4 bases not matched to a gene. In germline, CDR1 is SGHTA, CDR2 FQGNSA. CDR3 sequence reads: CASSSDRGLETQYF. In DNA form, the CDR3 reads TGTGCCAGCAGCTCTGACAGGGGGCTTGAGACCCAGTACTTC. Filled out from reference TRBV7-2 and TRBJ2-5, the complete variable domain reads GAGVSQSPSNKVTEKGKDVELRCDPISGHTALYWYRQSLGQGLEFLIYFQGNSAPDKSGLPSDRFSAERTGGSVSTLTIQRTQQEDSAVYLCASSSDRGLETQYFGPGTRLLVL.

The V and J genes are TRBV11-2 and TRBJ2-7; a weak D match, TRBD1 (5 bases). The CDR3 consists of 17 residues. Germline CDR1 and CDR2: SGHAT and FQNNGV. V gave up 5 bases and J gave up 0 bases, with 20 bases separating them. For the CDR3, the DNA is TGTGCCAGCAGCCCATCGGTGTCAGGGTTGCGCTCCTACGAGCAGTACTTC. This translates into CASSPSVSGLRSYEQYF.

This sequence joins TRBV10-3 and TRBJ2-2; a possible D gene is TRBD2 (7 bases). The CDR3 has 15 amino acids. Germline CDR1 ENHRY, CDR2 SYGVKD. Trimming took 10 bases from V and 7 from J, leaving 22 bases between them. In nucleotides, the CDR3 is TGTGCCACCGCCGGGGCTGCGGGGGCCGGCGGGGAGCTGTTTTTT. It translates to CATAGAAGAGGELFF.

V and J are TRBV28 and TRBJ1-2; a weak D match, TRBD1 (5 bases). Germline V gives CDR1 MDHEN, CDR2 SYDVKM. V lost 6 bases, J lost 4 bases, and 9 bases lay in between. The CDR3 contains 12 residues. CDR3 amino acids: CASRPDSYGYTF. For the CDR3, the DNA is TGTGCCAGCAGACCTGACAGCTATGGCTACACCTTC.

The gene calls are TRBV5-6 and TRBJ1-1; perhaps TRBD1 as D (5 bases). CDR3 length equals 15 residues. V was clipped by 6 bases and J by 7 bases, with 22 bases between them. Per germline, CDR1 SGHDT and CDR2 YYEEEE. Here the CDR3 reads CASNLFGSRGDEAFF. Written as DNA, the CDR3 is TGTGCCAGCAACCTATTTGGGTCGCGGGGGGATGAAGCTTTCTTT.

V and J are TRBV9 and TRBJ2-1; 11 nucleotides align to TRBD2. This CDR3 comprises 18 residues. In germline, CDR1 is SGDLS, CDR2 YYNGEE. V dropped 1 base and J dropped 4; count of bases not matched to a gene: 10. The CDR3 is CASSVPLAGGTGYNEQFF. CDR3 sequence (DNA): TGTGCCAGCAGCGTACCCCTAGCGGGGGGAACTGGGTACAATGAGCAGTTCTTC.

The V and J genes are TRBV19 and TRBJ1-1; D not certain. The V end was cut by 3 bases, the J end by 8 bases, with 13 bases between. Germline V gene data show CDR1 as LNHDA and CDR2 as SQIVND (reference sequence). This CDR3 spans 13 amino acids. CDR3 nucleotides: TGTGCCAGTAGTATTGTAGTCTCACGGGAAGCTTTCTTT. The encoded protein is CASSIVVSREAFF.

The chain recombines TRBV11-2 with TRBJ1-1; perhaps TRBD1 as D (6 bases). Trimming pared 4 bases from V and 4 bases from J, leaving 16 bases between. Germline loops: CDR1 SGHAT, CDR2 FQNNGV. The CDR3 has 15 amino acids. As DNA, the CDR3 is TGTGCCAGCAGCTCAGCCAGGGGAGGGGGCACTGAAGCTTTCTTT. Encoded protein: CASSSARGGGTEAFF.

V gene TRBV2 combines with J gene TRBJ1-5, with 9 bases that match TRBD1. Trimming removed 8 bases from V and 3 bases from J; junction bases left unmatched: 2. Germline loops: CDR1 SNHLY, CDR2 FYNNEI. The CDR3 covers 13 residues. The CDR3 region has the DNA TGTGCCAGCGGGACAGGGTTCAATCAGCCCCAGCATTTT. Translating gives CASGTGFNQPQHF.

This chain links TRBV6-1 with TRBJ2-3; D tentatively reads TRBD1 or TRBD2 (6 bases each). This CDR3 contains 13 residues. V lost 10 bases, J lost 2 bases, and 13 bases lay in between. Germline V lookup: CDR1 MNHNS, CDR2 SASEGT. CDR3 nucleotide sequence: TGTGCCAACAGGGACTTTTTCACAGATACGCAGTATTTT. This gives the protein CANRDFFTDTQYF.

This chain joins TRBV6-5 and TRBJ1-1, with unresolved D. The V and J ends lost 2 bases and 2 bases respectively, with 9 bases between them. The CDR3 spans 14 residues. The germline V gene has CDR1 MNHEY and CDR2 SVGAGI. As DNA, the CDR3 is TGTGCCAGCAGTTACGATGCCGGTAACACTGAAGCTTTCTTT. This translates into CASSYDAGNTEAFF.

The chain uses TRBV5-1 and TRBJ2-7; perhaps TRBD1 as D (6 bases). This CDR3 region has 15 residues. The germline V and J ends were trimmed by 1 base and 2 bases, with 13 bases remaining between them. The germline V gene has CDR1 SGHRS and CDR2 YFSETQ. The CDR3 loop reads CASSLTVGATYEQYF. CDR3 coding DNA: TGCGCCAGCAGCTTGACGGTGGGGGCAACCTACGAGCAGTACTTC.

The genes are TRBV29-1 and TRBJ2-3; D is unresolved. Per germline, CDR1 SQVTM and CDR2 ANQGSEA. The CDR3 extends over 14 amino acids. The V gene lost 4 bases and the J gene lost 0 bases, with 11 bases spanning the gap. CDR3 sequence (DNA): TGCAGCGTTGGGCCCATCTTAAGCACAGATACGCAGTATTTT. This gives the protein CSVGPILSTDTQYF.

The chain recombines TRBV25-1 with TRBJ1-5, with D maybe TRBD1 (5 bases). This CDR3 contains 12 residues. Trimming shortened V by 8 bases and J by 4 bases, and 9 bases separated the two germline ends. The germline gives CDR1 MGHDK, CDR2 SYGVNS. CDR3 sequence (DNA): TGTGCCAGCTATCCAGGGAATCAGCCCCAGCATTTT. Protein sequence: CASYPGNQPQHF.

The genes are TRBV27 and TRBJ2-5; TRBD2 matches at 7 bases. CDR3 length: 15 residues. Germline-derived CDR1 and CDR2 are MNHEY and SMNVEV (reference sequence). Unmatched junction bases numbered 12, after V lost 5 bases and J lost 6 bases. DNA for the CDR3: TGTGCCAGCAGTACCAGCGGGACGGGCGGCCAGACCCAGTACTTC. Translated, it gives CASSTSGTGGQTQYF.

This chain uses TRBV27 with TRBJ2-2; D is perhaps TRBD2 (5 bases). V was cut by 4 bases and J by 5 bases, with 11 bases left in between. Germline CDR1 and CDR2: MNHEY and SMNVEV (reference sequence). The CDR3 consists of 14 residues. DNA of the CDR3: TGTGCCAGCAGTTGGGTGAGGGAGACCGGGGAGCTGTTTTTT. This gives the protein CASSWVRETGELFF.